The 7 T cell receptor beta chains below all came from one sample that was sequenced in a study of T cell responses to AZD1222 COVID-19 vaccine. Here immunoSEQ multiplex PCR was the method, and the copy in TCRdb shows in-frame clones only, minus some. The repertoire holds about 160,000 clones, with roughly 86% as singletons. This specimen consisted of peripheral blood, obtained on day 0 of AZD1222 vaccination. The receptors originated from an adult in good health.

V and J are TRBV4-3 and TRBJ1-2, with 7 bases identical to TRBD1. The ends lost 3 bases at V and 4 bases at J; junction bases unmatched: 2. The germline CDR1 and CDR2 sequences are LGHNA and YSLEER. The CDR3 is 13 residues long. In DNA form, the CDR3 reads TGCGCCAGCAGCCAGACAGGGAGCTATGGCTACACCTTC. As protein: CASSQTGSYGYTF.

The chain couples TRBV5-1 to TRBJ1-2; D uncertain. V was pared by 0 bases and J by 1 base, with 10 bases between. The CDR3 has 15 amino acids. CDR1 is SGHRS, CDR2 YFSETQ, per germline. The CDR3 loop reads CASSLGQGLNYGYTF. CDR3 sequence (DNA): TGCGCCAGCAGCTTGGGCCAAGGACTTAACTATGGCTACACCTTC.

In this sample, this clone turned up a few times. The chain employs TRBV29-1 and TRBJ1-1; 9 positions agree with TRBD1. The germline V gene encodes CDR1 SQVTM and CDR2 ANQGSEA. This CDR3 comprises 13 residues. The DNA for the CDR3 is TGCAGTGGGACAGGGAACAGGGACACTGAAGCTTTCTTT. It is translated as CSGTGNRDTEAFF.

V gene TRBV28 combines with J gene TRBJ1-5; D remains unclear. The V end was cut by 1 base, the J end by 4 bases, with 5 bases between. The length of the CDR3 is 13 residues. Germline V gives CDR1 MDHEN, CDR2 SYDVKM. The CDR3 DNA reads TGTGCCAGCAGTTTATATCGGAATCAGCCCCAGCATTTT. It translates to CASSLYRNQPQHF. Full variable domain (missing parts from reference TRBV28 and TRBJ1-5): DVKVTQSSRYLVKRTGEKVFLECVQDMDHENMFWYRQDPGLGLRLIYFSYDVKMKEKGDIPEGYSVSREKKERFSLILESASTNQTSMYLCASSLYRNQPQHFGDGTRLSIL.

The chain uses TRBV30 and TRBJ1-1; D is ambiguous. The CDR3 sequence is 11 residues long. V was clipped by 2 bases and J by 1 base, with 2 bases between them. Germline values: CDR1 GTSNPN, CDR2 SVGIG (reference sequence). DNA of the CDR3: TGTGCCTGGAGTCGGAACACTGAAGCTTTCTTT. Translation gives CAWSRNTEAFF. Filled out from reference TRBV30 and TRBJ1-1, the complete variable domain reads SQTIHQWPATLVQPVGSPLSLECTVEGTSNPNLYWYRQAAGRGLQLLFYSVGIGQISSEVPQNLSASRPQDRQFILSSKKLLLSDSGFYLCAWSRNTEAFFGQGTRLTVV.

This clone came up a few times. The junction differs from germline at one of its ends, possibly a read error. V and J are TRBV5-8 and TRBJ1-1; TRBD1 might be the D (5 bases). The CDR3 is 15 amino acids. Germline V gene sequence: CDR1 SGHTS, CDR2 YDEGEE. The CDR3 DNA reads as TGTGCCAGCAGCTTGGAAGGGGTTAGCAGGACGCCCCGTGTCTTT. Amino acid sequence: CASSLEGVSRTPRVF. The whole variable domain, remainder taken from reference TRBV5-8 and TRBJ1-1, is EAGVTQSPTHLIKTRGQQATLRCSPISGHTSVYWYQQALGLGLQFLLWYDEGEERNRGNFPPRFSGRQFPNYSSELNVNALELEDSALYLCASSLEGVSRTPRVFGQGTRLTVV.

The chain recombines TRBV30 with TRBJ1-3; no clear D gene. The CDR3 extends over 15 amino acids. V dropped 0 bases and J dropped 0 bases, with 9 bases sitting between them. Germline V gene data show CDR1 as GTSNPN and CDR2 as SVGIG (reference sequence). CDR3: CAWSVLLGSGNTIYF. The CDR3 DNA is TGTGCCTGGAGTGTACTGTTAGGCTCTGGAAACACCATATATTTT.